This TCR beta chain was sequenced in a study of breast tumors, draining lymph nodes, adjacent tissues. Points from the study as a whole: Tumors had less TCR diversity than lymph nodes, more than nontumor tissue. Compared with basal-like, luminal-like tumors shared significantly more repertoire with nontumor tissue. The data were judged consistent with most tumor T cells coming from lymph node and expanding in tumor.

The sample holds many counts of this clonotype. What it binds is unknown. The ends lost 1 base at V and 8 bases at J; junction bases unmatched: 5. Germline assignment: CDR1 SGDLS and CDR2 YYNGEE. The CDR3 length is 14 residues. TCRdb processed the multiplex PCR reads anew with MiXCR; each CDR3 protein has one entry. This table has around 300,000 distinct CDR3 sequences, roughly 31% appearing once. Axillary draining lymph nodes of breast cancer patients supplied the node samples. The V and J genes are TRBV9 and TRBJ2-1; TRBD2 matches at 8 bases. The sample taken for sequencing was axillary lymph node tissue. This TCR was sampled from a female donor with breast cancer. Some clones in this sample may be carry-over from other donors' samples. The CDR3 DNA reads as TGTGCCAGCAGCGTAAGCGGGAGAGGGGATGAGCAGTTCTTC. Its protein is CASSVSGRGDEQFF. The full variable domain, rest sourced from reference TRBV9 and TRBJ2-1, is DSGVTQTPKHLITATGQRVTLRCSPRSGDLSVYWYQQSLDQGLQFLIQYYNGEERAKGNILERFSAQQFPDLHSELNLSSLELGDSALYFCASSVSGRGDEQFFGPGTRLTVL.